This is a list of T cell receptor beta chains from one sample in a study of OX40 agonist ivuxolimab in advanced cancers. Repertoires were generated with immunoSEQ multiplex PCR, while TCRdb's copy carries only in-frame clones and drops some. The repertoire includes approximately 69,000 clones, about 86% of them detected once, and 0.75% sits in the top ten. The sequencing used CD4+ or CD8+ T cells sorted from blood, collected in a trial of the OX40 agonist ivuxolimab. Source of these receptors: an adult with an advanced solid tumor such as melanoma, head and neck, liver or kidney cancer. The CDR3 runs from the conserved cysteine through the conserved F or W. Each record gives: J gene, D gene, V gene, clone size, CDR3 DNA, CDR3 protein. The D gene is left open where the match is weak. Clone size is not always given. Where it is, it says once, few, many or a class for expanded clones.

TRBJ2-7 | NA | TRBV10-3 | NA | TGTGCCATCAGTGAGTTGGGGGGCGGCTACGAGCAGTACTTC | CAISELGGGYEQYF
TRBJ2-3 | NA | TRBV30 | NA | TGTGCCTGGTCGGGGGTTACCACAGATACGCAGTATTTT | CAWSGVTTDTQYF
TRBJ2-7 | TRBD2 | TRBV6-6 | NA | TGTGCCAGCAGTTCGACTAGCGGGGGGCGATACGAGCAGTACTTC | CASSSTSGGRYEQYF
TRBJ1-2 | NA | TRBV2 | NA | TGTGCCAGCAGACTGGACAGTAACTATGGCTACACCTTC | CASRLDSNYGYTF
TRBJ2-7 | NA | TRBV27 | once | TGTGCCAGCAGCTCCTGGACAGACCGCTCCTACGAGCAGTACTTC | CASSSWTDRSYEQYF
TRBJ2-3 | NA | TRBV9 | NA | TGTGCCAGCAGCGTAGAATCCCCCCTTTCTCCCGGAGATACGCAGTATTTT | CASSVESPLSPGDTQYF
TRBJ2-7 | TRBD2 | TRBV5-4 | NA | TGTGCCAGCAGCTTACCGGGACTAGCGGACTACGAGCAGTACTTC | CASSLPGLADYEQYF
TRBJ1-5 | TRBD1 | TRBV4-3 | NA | TGCGCCAGCAGCCAAGTCGGGGGACAGAGCAATCAGCCCCAGCATTTT | CASSQVGGQSNQPQHF
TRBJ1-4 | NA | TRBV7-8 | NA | TGTGCCAGCAGCCGGGGGGGCTTGGGAGAAAAACTGTTTTTT | CASSRGGLGEKLFF
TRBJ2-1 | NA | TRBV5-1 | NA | TGCGCCAGCAGCTTTTATGCCGGCGGGATTCCCTACAATGAGCAGTTCTTC | CASSFYAGGIPYNEQFF
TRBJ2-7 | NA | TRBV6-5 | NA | TGTGCCAGCAGTGACTTTTACGAGCAGTACTTC | CASSDFYEQYF
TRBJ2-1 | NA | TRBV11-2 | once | TGTGCCAGCAGCTTAGATCTCTTGGGGAGGGGGGATGAGCAGTTCTTC | CASSLDLLGRGDEQFF
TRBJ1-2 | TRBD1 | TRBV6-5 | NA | TGTGCCAGCAGTTTAAAGGCAGGGGGCGGCTATGGCTACACCTTC | CASSLKAGGGYGYTF
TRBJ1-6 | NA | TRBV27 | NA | TGTGCCAGCAGTTCAGCGGACTCCTATAATTCACCCCTCCACTTT | CASSSADSYNSPLHF
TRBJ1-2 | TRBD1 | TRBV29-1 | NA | TGCAGCGTCCTTCCGGGACAGTTTAACTATGGCTACACCTTC | CSVLPGQFNYGYTF